The rows below give T cell receptor beta chains drawn from one sample of a study of blood T cell repertoires in COVID-19. The method was immunoSEQ multiplex PCR; TCRdb's version includes in-frame clones alone and lacks a portion of them. The table shows about 130,000 clones, with almost 80% occurring only once. Sample: peripheral blood. These receptors were taken from a man aged 60 to 75 who had recovered from COVID-19. Both conserved end residues are part of each CDR3. The D gene is left open where the match is weak. Not every row has a clone size; where given, it reads once, few, many or a size class.

abundance: NA
len: 13
j_gene: TRBJ2-5
d_gene: NA
v_gene: TRBV12-3/TRBV12-4
CDR3aa: CASSTGTQETQYF
CDR3nt: TGTGCCAGCAGCACCGGGACTCAAGAGACCCAGTACTTC

abundance: NA
len: 16
j_gene: TRBJ1-2
d_gene: TRBD1
v_gene: TRBV4-1
CDR3aa: CASSPGTVDFDYGYTF
CDR3nt: TGCGCCAGCAGCCCAGGGACAGTCGATTTCGACTATGGCTACACCTTC

abundance: NA
len: 17
j_gene: TRBJ2-1
d_gene: TRBD2
v_gene: TRBV5-5
CDR3aa: CASSFTTSGGANNEQFF
CDR3nt: TGTGCCAGCAGCTTCACTACTAGCGGGGGGGCCAACAATGAGCAGTTCTTC

abundance: NA
len: 12
j_gene: TRBJ1-1
d_gene: TRBD1
v_gene: TRBV27
CDR3aa: CASSWTGGEAFF
CDR3nt: TGTGCCAGCAGCTGGACAGGGGGAGAGGCTTTCTTT

abundance: NA
len: 14
j_gene: TRBJ1-6
d_gene: NA
v_gene: TRBV14
CDR3aa: CASSQATDHSPLHF
CDR3nt: TGTGCCAGCAGCCAAGCCACAGATCATTCACCCCTCCACTTT

abundance: NA
len: 14
j_gene: TRBJ2-7
d_gene: TRBD1
v_gene: TRBV28
CDR3aa: CASSSRTGGNEQYF
CDR3nt: TGTGCCAGCAGTTCTCGGACAGGGGGGAACGAGCAGTACTTC

abundance: NA
len: 12
j_gene: TRBJ2-7
d_gene: TRBD2
v_gene: TRBV29-1
CDR3aa: CSVLAGSYEQYF
CDR3nt: TGCAGCGTACTAGCGGGTTCCTACGAGCAGTACTTC

abundance: NA
len: 15
j_gene: TRBJ1-6
d_gene: TRBD1
v_gene: TRBV20-1
CDR3aa: CSASNRQGRNSPLHF
CDR3nt: TGCAGTGCTAGTAATAGACAGGGTCGTAATTCACCCCTCCACTTT

abundance: NA
len: 15
j_gene: TRBJ2-1
d_gene: TRBD2
v_gene: TRBV4-1
CDR3aa: CASSQVAGGTNEQFF
CDR3nt: TGCGCCAGCAGCCAGGTGGCGGGGGGGACCAATGAGCAGTTCTTC

abundance: NA
len: 17
j_gene: TRBJ2-1
d_gene: NA
v_gene: TRBV5-1
CDR3aa: CASSFSGTGDSYNEQFF
CDR3nt: TGCGCCAGCAGCTTTTCCGGGACGGGGGACTCCTACAATGAGCAGTTCTTC

abundance: NA
len: 14
j_gene: TRBJ1-2
d_gene: TRBD1
v_gene: TRBV4-3
CDR3aa: CASSQQGATYGYTF
CDR3nt: TGCGCCAGCAGCCAACAGGGGGCGACCTATGGCTACACCTTC

abundance: NA
len: 14
j_gene: TRBJ2-7
d_gene: NA
v_gene: TRBV2
CDR3aa: CARRVWTPPYEQYF
CDR3nt: TGTGCCAGGAGGGTGTGGACGCCTCCCTACGAGCAGTACTTC

abundance: NA
len: 15
j_gene: TRBJ2-7
d_gene: TRBD2
v_gene: TRBV9
CDR3aa: CASSLGTSGVYEQYF
CDR3nt: TGTGCCAGCAGCCTAGGGACTAGCGGGGTTTACGAGCAGTACTTC

abundance: few
len: 14
j_gene: TRBJ1-5
d_gene: TRBD1
v_gene: TRBV3-1/TRBV3-2
CDR3aa: CASSQSRGHQPQHF
CDR3nt: TGTGCCAGCAGCCAATCCAGGGGGCACCAGCCCCAGCATTTT

abundance: NA
len: 17
j_gene: TRBJ1-4
d_gene: TRBD1
v_gene: TRBV9
CDR3aa: CASSVAGQGSPNEKLFF
CDR3nt: TGTGCCAGCAGCGTCGCCGGACAGGGGAGCCCGAATGAAAAACTGTTTTTT

abundance: few
len: 15
j_gene: TRBJ2-2
d_gene: TRBD2
v_gene: TRBV9
CDR3aa: CASSPGLAGTGELFF
CDR3nt: TGTGCCAGCAGCCCTGGACTAGCGGGCACCGGGGAGCTGTTTTTT

abundance: once
len: 14
j_gene: TRBJ1-1
d_gene: NA
v_gene: TRBV27
CDR3aa: CASSFLGRDTEAFF
CDR3nt: TGTGCCAGCAGTTTCCTGGGGAGGGACACTGAAGCTTTCTTT

abundance: once
len: 13
j_gene: TRBJ1-2
d_gene: TRBD1
v_gene: TRBV6-6
CDR3aa: CASSWTGGGGYTF
CDR3nt: TGTGCCAGCAGTTGGACAGGGGGCGGTGGCTACACCTTC

abundance: NA
len: 16
j_gene: TRBJ2-3
d_gene: TRBD1
v_gene: TRBV28
CDR3aa: CASSPRTGRRTDTQYF
CDR3nt: TGTGCCAGCAGTCCCAGGACAGGGAGACGCACAGATACGCAGTATTTT

abundance: once
len: 13
j_gene: TRBJ2-7
d_gene: NA
v_gene: TRBV18
CDR3aa: CASSPSVSYEQYF
CDR3nt: TGTGCCAGCTCCCCCAGCGTCTCCTACGAGCAGTACTTC

abundance: NA
len: 14
j_gene: TRBJ1-5
d_gene: TRBD1
v_gene: TRBV6-6
CDR3aa: CASSSGTGGQPQHF
CDR3nt: TGTGCCAGCAGCTCCGGGACAGGGGGGCAGCCCCAGCATTTT

abundance: NA
len: 16
j_gene: TRBJ2-3
d_gene: TRBD2
v_gene: TRBV19
CDR3aa: CASSIHGGEGTDTQYF
CDR3nt: TGTGCCAGTAGTATACACGGCGGGGAGGGGACAGATACGCAGTATTTT

abundance: NA
len: 14
j_gene: TRBJ2-6
d_gene: NA
v_gene: TRBV19
CDR3aa: CASMTGRGANVLTF
CDR3nt: TGTGCCAGTATGACAGGGAGGGGGGCCAACGTCCTGACTTTC

abundance: NA
len: 14
j_gene: TRBJ2-5
d_gene: NA
v_gene: TRBV4-1
CDR3aa: CASSQAWGRETQYF
CDR3nt: TGCGCCAGCAGCCAAGCTTGGGGGCGCGAGACCCAGTACTTC

abundance: NA
len: 13
j_gene: TRBJ2-3
d_gene: NA
v_gene: TRBV11-3
CDR3aa: CASSLANTDTQYF
CDR3nt: TGTGCCAGCAGCTTGGCCAACACAGATACGCAGTATTTT

abundance: NA
len: 14
j_gene: TRBJ1-1
d_gene: NA
v_gene: TRBV5-1
CDR3aa: CASSLQGSVTEAFF
CDR3nt: TGCGCCAGCAGCTTGCAGGGGAGCGTCACTGAAGCTTTCTTT

abundance: NA
len: 15
j_gene: TRBJ2-1
d_gene: TRBD2
v_gene: TRBV28
CDR3aa: CASSTVSGRAREQFF
CDR3nt: TGTGCCAGCAGTACCGTTAGCGGGAGGGCTCGGGAGCAGTTCTTC

abundance: NA
len: 14
j_gene: TRBJ2-7
d_gene: TRBD1
v_gene: TRBV29-1
CDR3aa: CSVKTGGRVDEQYF
CDR3nt: TGCAGCGTTAAAACAGGGGGCCGGGTAGACGAGCAGTACTTC

abundance: NA
len: 17
j_gene: TRBJ1-1
d_gene: TRBD1
v_gene: TRBV4-3
CDR3aa: CASSHPGVDRVGTEAFF
CDR3nt: TGCGCCAGCAGCCACCCCGGGGTGGACAGGGTAGGGACTGAAGCTTTCTTT

abundance: NA
len: 13
j_gene: TRBJ1-6
d_gene: NA
v_gene: TRBV14
CDR3aa: CASSPYRDSPLHF
CDR3nt: TGTGCCAGCAGCCCATACAGGGATTCACCCCTCCACTTT

abundance: few
len: 14
j_gene: TRBJ1-5
d_gene: NA
v_gene: TRBV6-2/TRBV6-3
CDR3aa: CASSWRRSNQPQHF
CDR3nt: TGTGCCAGCAGTTGGAGGCGGAGCAATCAGCCCCAGCATTTT

abundance: NA
len: 14
j_gene: TRBJ1-5
d_gene: NA
v_gene: TRBV7-6
CDR3aa: CASSSGGGYQPQHF
CDR3nt: TGTGCCAGCAGTTCCGGCGGGGGATATCAGCCCCAGCATTTT

abundance: NA
len: 13
j_gene: TRBJ1-1
d_gene: NA
v_gene: TRBV14
CDR3aa: CASSQVVATEAFF
CDR3nt: TGTGCCAGCAGCCAAGTTGTAGCCACTGAAGCTTTCTTT

abundance: NA
len: 15
j_gene: TRBJ1-2
d_gene: TRBD1
v_gene: TRBV27
CDR3aa: CASSLSSQGVGGYTF
CDR3nt: TGTGCCAGCAGTTTATCGTCACAGGGGGTAGGTGGCTACACCTTC

abundance: NA
len: 14
j_gene: TRBJ2-1
d_gene: NA
v_gene: TRBV11-2
CDR3aa: CASSLFSLYNEQFF
CDR3nt: TGTGCCAGCAGCTTATTTAGCCTGTACAATGAGCAGTTCTTC